This T cell receptor beta chain originates from a study of T cell changes during pregnancy in multiple sclerosis. CDR1 is SNHLY, CDR2 FYNNEI, per germline. The V end lost 6 bases, the J end lost 6 bases, and 23 bases lay between the germline ends. The CDR3 covers 16 residues. Data came from immunoSEQ multiplex PCR; TCRdb stores just in-frame clones and leaves some out. The profile shows about 92,000 clones, 85% to 95% of them singletons. The rearrangement joins TRBV2 to TRBJ2-5, with D unresolved. The sequence was collected from a female donor with multiple sclerosis, enrolled in a pregnancy study. The material was peripheral blood, obtained in the first trimester of pregnancy. CDR3 loop: CASRLRRETTRKTQYF. CDR3 bases: TGTGCCAGCAGACTACGCCGCGAGACGACCCGGAAGACCCAGTACTTC.